This is a list of T cell receptor beta chains from one sample in a study of T cell responses to AZD1222 COVID-19 vaccine. Data came from immunoSEQ multiplex PCR; TCRdb stores just in-frame clones and leaves some out. Of around 180,000 clones listed, just under 90% are singletons. Sample: peripheral blood, taken on day 0 of AZD1222 vaccination. These receptors all come from an adult in good health. CDR3s include the opening cysteine and the closing phenylalanine or tryptophan. D genes are given only for firm matches. Where a row states a size, it is once, few, many or the class of an expanded clone; other rows omit it.

>-|TRBV4-1|-|TRBJ1-2
CASSQDGVLAGTLYGYTF
TGCGCCAGCAGCCAAGATGGGGTTTTGGCAGGGACCCTCTATGGCTACACCTTC
>TRBD1|TRBV9|-|TRBJ2-2
CASSVSGTGTGELFF
TGTGCCAGCAGCGTCTCCGGGACAGGGACCGGGGAGCTGTTTTTT
>TRBD2|TRBV5-1|few|TRBJ2-1
CASSETSGSGNNEQFF
TGCGCCAGCAGCGAGACTAGCGGGAGTGGAAACAATGAGCAGTTCTTC
>TRBD1|TRBV28|-|TRBJ1-3
CASRPNHYFRDSEGNTIYF
TGTGCCAGCAGACCCAACCATTATTTCAGGGACAGTGAGGGAAACACCATATATTTT
>-|TRBV5-1|-|TRBJ2-3
CASSQPAGTASWADTQYF
TGCGCCAGCAGCCAACCGGCGGGAACAGCCTCGTGGGCAGATACGCAGTATTTT
>-|TRBV28|-|TRBJ1-5
CASSSGGFGNQPQHF
TGTGCCAGCAGTTCTGGGGGATTTGGCAATCAGCCCCAGCATTTT
>TRBD1|TRBV5-1|few|TRBJ2-7
CASSLLGQAPVDEQYF
TGCGCCAGCAGCTTGCTAGGACAGGCCCCCGTGGACGAGCAGTACTTC
>TRBD1|TRBV27|-|TRBJ1-6
CATRQGSNSPLHF
TGTGCCACCAGACAGGGAAGTAATTCACCCCTCCACTTT
>-|TRBV11-2|-|TRBJ2-7
CASSSRGYEQYF
TGTGCCAGCAGCTCGCGGGGCTACGAGCAGTACTTC
>-|TRBV14|-|TRBJ1-6
CASSQVGGSSPLHF
TGTGCCAGCAGCCAAGTCGGGGGCAGCTCACCCCTCCACTTT
>-|TRBV23-1|once|TRBJ2-1
CASSPRRNTGNEQFF
TGCGCCAGCAGTCCCAGACGTAATACGGGCAATGAGCAGTTCTTC
>-|TRBV7-2|once|TRBJ2-1
CASSLDWANYNEQFF
TGTGCCAGCAGTTTGGACTGGGCCAACTACAATGAGCAGTTCTTC
>TRBD2|TRBV3-1/TRBV3-2|few|TRBJ2-5
CASSLPTGTNGTQYF
TGTGCCAGCAGCCTTCCAACCGGGACTAACGGGACCCAGTACTTC
>-|TRBV4-3|many|TRBJ1-1
CASSQDFFTEAFF
TGCGCCAGCAGCCAAGATTTTTTCACCGAAGCTTTCTTT
>-|TRBV7-2|-|TRBJ1-1
CASSLDTGEAFF
TGTGCCAGCAGCTTAGATACAGGAGAAGCTTTCTTT
>TRBD1|TRBV6-5|few|TRBJ1-6
CASTTGGLGNSPLHF
TGTGCCAGCACCACAGGGGGTCTCGGAAATTCACCCCTCCACTTT
>TRBD1|TRBV7-9|-|TRBJ1-6
CASSRQGGSPLHF
TGTGCCAGCAGTCGACAGGGGGGTTCACCCCTCCACTTT
>-|TRBV19|-|TRBJ2-2
CASPTPNTGELFF
TGTGCCAGTCCGACGCCGAACACCGGGGAGCTGTTTTTT
>-|TRBV9|-|TRBJ2-7
CASSVDLLSYEQYF
TGTGCCAGCAGCGTAGATCTACTTTCCTACGAGCAGTACTTC
>TRBD1|TRBV10-2|few|TRBJ1-5
CASGRDDRDNQPQHF
TGCGCCAGCGGGCGGGACGACAGGGACAATCAGCCCCAGCATTTT
>-|TRBV5-1|-|TRBJ2-1
CASSSGDGNEQFF
TGCGCCAGCAGTTCGGGAGATGGCAATGAGCAGTTCTTC
>TRBD1|TRBV5-1|-|TRBJ1-2
CASSTGVSGYTF
TGCGCCAGCAGCACAGGGGTGTCTGGCTACACCTTC
>TRBD1|TRBV12-5|once|TRBJ2-7
CASALDRGTYEQYF
TGTGCTAGTGCCCTCGACAGGGGTACCTACGAGCAGTACTTC
>-|TRBV5-1|-|TRBJ1-2
CASSRTDNYGYTF
TGCGCCAGCAGCCGGACGGATAACTATGGCTACACCTTC
>-|TRBV9|-|TRBJ1-2
CASSADSYGYTF
TGTGCCAGCAGCGCAGACAGTTATGGCTACACCTTC
>-|TRBV19|-|TRBJ2-5
CASSLDRGGETQYF
TGTGCCAGTAGTTTGGACAGAGGGGGAGAGACCCAGTACTTC
>-|TRBV20-1|once|TRBJ2-3
CSASYHRNTDTQYF
TGCAGTGCTAGTTACCACCGGAACACAGATACGCAGTATTTT
>TRBD2|TRBV24-1|-|TRBJ2-7
CATQAAGGQYEQYF
TGTGCCACCCAGGCGGCGGGAGGGCAATACGAGCAGTACTTC
>-|TRBV4-3|few|TRBJ2-2
CASSQDQGSTGELFF
TGCGCCAGCAGCCAAGATCAAGGCAGCACCGGGGAGCTGTTTTTT
>-|TRBV18|-|TRBJ2-1
CASSPIRVGGNDEQFF
TGTGCCAGCTCACCAATCAGGGTGGGTGGTAATGATGAGCAGTTCTTC
>-|TRBV18|-|TRBJ1-1
CASSRGGTTEAFF
TGTGCCAGCTCACGAGGGGGGACAACTGAAGCTTTCTTT
>TRBD1|TRBV30|-|TRBJ1-1
CAWSPQGSHLGTEAFF
TGTGCCTGGAGTCCACAGGGGTCCCATCTTGGAACTGAAGCTTTCTTT
>-|TRBV4-2|-|TRBJ2-1
CASREVEGRDNEQFF
TGTGCCAGCAGGGAGGTGGAGGGGAGAGACAATGAGCAGTTCTTC
>TRBD1|TRBV24-1|-|TRBJ1-2
CATSDRDNYGYTF
TGTGCCACCAGCGACAGGGATAACTATGGCTACACCTTC
>TRBD1|TRBV28|-|TRBJ2-3
CASRPTGGASLDTQYF
TGTGCCAGCAGACCCACAGGGGGCGCATCTTTGGATACGCAGTATTTT